This TCR beta chain stems from a study of T cell changes during pregnancy in multiple sclerosis. Sequencing was performed with immunoSEQ multiplex PCR; in TCRdb, only in-frame clones are kept and a portion is missing. This sample carries some 97,000 clones, 92% of them seen once, and the ten largest clones take less than 2%. The sequenced sample was peripheral blood, obtained after pregnancy. This receptor was obtained from a female donor with multiple sclerosis, enrolled in a pregnancy study.

The CDR3 protein is CASSANRGQNSPLHF. CDR3 DNA sequence: TGTGCCAGCAGTGCCAACAGGGGGCAGAATTCACCCCTCCACTTT. The chain has TRBV27 and TRBJ1-6, with 9 bases lining up with TRBD1. The CDR3 spans 15 residues. Germline assignment: CDR1 MNHEY and CDR2 SMNVEV (reference sequence). With V trimmed by 5 bases and J by 7 bases, 6 bases remained unmatched.